This T cell receptor beta chain was sequenced for a study of blood T cell repertoires in COVID-19. Study information: Acute and convalescent COVID-19 samples came from the United States, Italy and Spain.

How the authors handled the data: Researchers report that nucleated cell counts were estimated from reference gene primer amplification. Here immunoSEQ multiplex PCR was the method, and the copy in TCRdb shows in-frame clones only, minus some. V and J calls and clone size come straight from that table; D and trimming were deduced from the DNA. This table has approximately 330,000 clones, about 90% appearing once. The specimen was peripheral blood. This sequence was found in a woman in her forties with COVID-19, enrolled during active disease.

Written as DNA, the CDR3 is TGTGCCAGCAGTGCGCTAGCGGGGGTGAGCGGGGAGCTGTTTTTT. It translates to CASSALAGVSGELFF. V is TRBV6-4 and J is TRBJ2-2; 10 nucleotides agree with TRBD2. With 4 bases clipped from V and 7 bases from J, the junction kept 6 bases outside the gene matches. The CDR3 runs to 15 residues. CDR1 MRHNA and CDR2 SNTAGT come from the germline V gene.